The following is a T cell receptor (beta chain) sequence with its context. As yet, its antigen is unknown. The data originate from a study of cytomegalovirus exposure and HLA in healthy donors. General observations from the study: Later genetic work tied a missense DCLRE1C variant to beta-chain V and J trimming. Sequencing depth roughly uniform across donors was assumed in presence/absence analyses.

The ends were cut back, 7 bases at V and 8 bases at J, with 23 bases in the middle. CDR3 length equals 15 residues. CDR1 is MDHEN, CDR2 SYDVKM, per germline. PCR primers comprised 60 Vbeta and 13 Jbeta primers. TCRdb keeps only in-frame clones here, not all; method: immunoSEQ multiplex PCR. The sample contains about 89,000 clones, around nine tenths of which appear only once. The source is a man under 40 in good health and CMV-seropositive. The chain carries TRBV28 and TRBJ1-1, with D possibly TRBD1 on 5 matching bases. The specimen was PBMCs. CDR3 sequence (DNA): TGTGCCAGCATCGGGCTGGGGCCAGGCGGATGGGAAGCTTTCTTT. Translating it yields CASIGLGPGGWEAFF.